Described below is a single T cell receptor beta chain sequence and its context. This specimen comes from a study of blood T cell repertoires in COVID-19. Study as a whole: The study drew acute and convalescent COVID-19 samples from the United States, Italy and Spain.

Germline V lookup: CDR1 SGHAT, CDR2 FQNNGV. The CDR3 spans 14 residues. Deletions cut 0 bases from V and 2 bases from J, with 8 bases between. Repertoires were generated with immunoSEQ multiplex PCR, while TCRdb's copy carries only in-frame clones and drops some. The data hold under 150,000 clones, with almost 85% observed a single time. V is TRBV11-2 and J is TRBJ2-7; D uncertain. The source of this sequence is a man aged 55 to 69 with acute or convalescent COVID-19. The sequencing sample was made of peripheral blood. The chain's CDR3 is CASSLDKPPYEQYF. CDR3 in DNA: TGTGCCAGCAGCTTAGATAAGCCTCCCTACGAGCAGTACTTC.